Listed below are T cell receptor beta chains from one sample, sequenced in a study of control samples from healthy donors and cancer patients. Sequencing was performed with immunoSEQ multiplex PCR; in TCRdb, only in-frame clones are kept and a portion is missing. Of fewer than 85,000 clones detected, about nine tenths appear once; the ten largest clones hold 15% to 19%. The sequencing input was blood. The origin of the receptors is a man aged 30-40 years in good health. Each CDR3 is given with its conserved first and last residue. The D gene is left open where the match is weak. Size is omitted from some rows. Given values are once, few, many or a class for expanded clones.

>TRBJ2-5|once|TRBV9|TRBD2
CASSVTSGGQTQYF
TGTGCCAGCAGCGTAACTAGCGGGGGTCAGACCCAGTACTTC
>TRBJ2-1|.|TRBV19|.
CASSPDSAYNEQFF
TGTGCCAGTAGCCCAGACAGCGCCTACAATGAGCAGTTCTTC
>TRBJ1-3|.|TRBV5-1|.
CASSPEGGSGNTIYF
TGCGCCAGCAGCCCAGAAGGTGGTTCTGGAAACACCATATATTTT
>TRBJ1-1|.|TRBV28|.
CASSPPGGNTEAFF
TGTGCCAGCAGCCCCCCCGGGGGGAACACTGAAGCTTTCTTT
>TRBJ2-1|.|TRBV28|.
CASSSVGRGRDNEQFF
TGTGCCAGCAGTTCCGTCGGGCGGGGGCGAGACAATGAGCAGTTCTTC
>TRBJ2-6|.|TRBV3-1/TRBV3-2|.
CASSITFSGANVLTF
TGTGCCAGCAGCATAACCTTCTCTGGGGCCAACGTCCTGACTTTC
>TRBJ2-5|once|TRBV25-1|TRBD2
CASGSAGVAETQYF
TGTGCCAGCGGCTCAGCGGGAGTGGCGGAGACCCAGTACTTC
>TRBJ2-1|.|TRBV7-2|TRBD2
CASSSPMSGGPGNEQFF
TGTGCCAGCAGCTCCCCTATGAGCGGGGGGCCGGGAAATGAGCAGTTCTTC
>TRBJ2-6|.|TRBV2|.
CASMKLTGNSGANVLTF
TGTGCCAGCATGAAGTTAACAGGGAACTCTGGGGCCAACGTCCTGACTTTC
>TRBJ1-2|.|TRBV6-6|.
CASSYEGDGYTF
TGTGCCAGCAGTTACGAGGGAGATGGCTACACCTTC
>TRBJ2-1|.|TRBV29-1|TRBD1
CSVARQGDSYNEQFF
TGCAGCGTCGCCCGACAGGGGGACTCCTACAATGAGCAGTTCTTC
>TRBJ2-7|.|TRBV7-2|.
CASSLDPDPSYEQYF
TGTGCCAGCAGCTTAGACCCGGACCCTTCGTACGAGCAGTACTTC
>TRBJ2-2|.|TRBV9|.
CASTLGNTGELFF
TGTGCCAGCACCCTAGGGAACACCGGGGAGCTGTTTTTT
>TRBJ1-1|.|TRBV11-2|.
CASSLGRVTEAFF
TGTGCCAGCAGCTTAGGTCGGGTTACTGAAGCTTTCTTT
>TRBJ1-6|.|TRBV2|.
CASRADLRSSPLHF
TGTGCCAGCAGGGCCGATCTGAGGAGTTCACCCCTCCACTTT
>TRBJ2-5|once|TRBV28|.
CASSLFRGRETQYF
TGTGCCAGCAGTTTATTTCGGGGTCGTGAGACCCAGTACTTC
>TRBJ2-1|.|TRBV24-1|TRBD2
CATSPSGTSLYNEQFF
TGTGCCACCAGCCCCTCCGGGACTAGCCTCTACAATGAGCAGTTCTTC
>TRBJ2-2|.|TRBV5-8|.
CASSLDRATGELFF
TGTGCCAGCAGCTTGGACAGGGCCACCGGGGAGCTGTTTTTT
>TRBJ1-6|.|TRBV30|TRBD1
CAWSASGTDSNSPLHF
TGTGCCTGGAGTGCATCCGGGACAGACTCTAATTCACCCCTCCACTTT
>TRBJ2-3|.|TRBV2|.
CASSEAGALTDTQYF
TGTGCCAGCAGTGAAGCGGGGGCCCTCACAGATACGCAGTATTTT